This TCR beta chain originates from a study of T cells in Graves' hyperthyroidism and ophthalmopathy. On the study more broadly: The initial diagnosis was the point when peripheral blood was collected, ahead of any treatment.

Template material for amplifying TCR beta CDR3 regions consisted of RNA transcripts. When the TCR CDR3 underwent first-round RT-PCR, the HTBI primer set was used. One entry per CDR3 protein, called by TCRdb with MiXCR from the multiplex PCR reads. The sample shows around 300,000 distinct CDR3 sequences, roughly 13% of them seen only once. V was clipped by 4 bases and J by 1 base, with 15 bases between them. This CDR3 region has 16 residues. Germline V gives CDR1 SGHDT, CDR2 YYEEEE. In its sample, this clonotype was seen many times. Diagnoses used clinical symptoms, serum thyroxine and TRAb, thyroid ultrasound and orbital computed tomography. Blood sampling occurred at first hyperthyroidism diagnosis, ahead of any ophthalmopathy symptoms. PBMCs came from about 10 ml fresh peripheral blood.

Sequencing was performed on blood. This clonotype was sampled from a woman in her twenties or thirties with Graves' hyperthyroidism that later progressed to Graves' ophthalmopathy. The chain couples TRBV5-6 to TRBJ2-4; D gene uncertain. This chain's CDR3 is CASSQTPVVAKNIQYF. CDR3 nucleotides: TGTGCCAGCAGCCAAACCCCGGTTGTGGCCAAAAACATTCAGTACTTC.